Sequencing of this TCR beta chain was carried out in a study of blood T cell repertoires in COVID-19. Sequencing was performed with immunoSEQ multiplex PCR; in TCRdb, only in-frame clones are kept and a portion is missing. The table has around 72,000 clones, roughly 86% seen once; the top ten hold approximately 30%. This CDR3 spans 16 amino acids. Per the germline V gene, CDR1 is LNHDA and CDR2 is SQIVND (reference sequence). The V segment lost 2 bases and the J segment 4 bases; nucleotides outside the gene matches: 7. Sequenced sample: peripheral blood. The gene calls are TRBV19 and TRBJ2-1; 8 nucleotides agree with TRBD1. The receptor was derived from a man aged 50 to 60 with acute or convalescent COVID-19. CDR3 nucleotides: TGTGCCAGTAGTATATCTGCAGGGGGCTCGTACAATGAGCAGTTCTTC. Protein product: CASSISAGGSYNEQFF. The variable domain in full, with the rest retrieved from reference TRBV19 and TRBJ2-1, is DGGITQSPKYLFRKEGQNVTLSCEQNLNHDAMYWYRQDPGQGLRLIYYSQIVNDFQKGDIAEGYSVSREKKESFPLTVTSAQKNPTAFYLCASSISAGGSYNEQFFGPGTRLTVL.